The 11 T cell receptor beta chains below come from one sample, sequenced in a study of blood T cells in healthy people across ages. Through a sample-barcoded 5' primer and a J-beta primer mix, a second PCR was run for 7 to 11 cycles. Each CDR3 protein gets one entry after TCRdb re-called the 5' RACE reads with MiXCR. The sample holds some 900,000 distinct CDR3 sequences, more than 25% seen once. Sequencing was done on a sample of blood. The receptors stem from an elderly woman in good health.

In this sample, this clonotype turned up many times. The chain couples TRBV6-5 to TRBJ2-3; TRBD1 matches at 9 bases. Germline CDR1 MNHEY, CDR2 SVGAGI. This CDR3 has 14 amino acids. Germline trimming cut 0 bases from V and 8 bases from J; bases unmatched to any gene: 3. Here the CDR3 reads CASSYSDRGSTQYF. The DNA for the CDR3 is TGTGCCAGCAGTTACTCGGACAGGGGAAGTACGCAGTATTTT.

In the case of this clonotype: One base away lies a much larger clone, so this may be a sequencing read error. V usage is TRBV9 and J usage is TRBJ2-1; D is uncertain. Germline lookup yields CDR1 SGDLS and CDR2 YYNGEE. This CDR3 contains 12 residues. CDR3 bases: TGTGCCAGCAGCGTCGGCCTCAATGAGCGGTTCTTC. Its translation: CASSVGLNERFF.

In its sample, this clonotype was seen a few times. The chain joins TRBV6-5 to TRBJ1-5; perhaps TRBD1 as D (5 bases). CDR1 and CDR2 (germline): MNHEY, SVGAGI. The germline V and J ends were trimmed by 0 bases and 6 bases, with 9 bases remaining between them. This CDR3 is 14 amino acids long. CDR3 sequence: CASSYSTGSQPQHF. Here the CDR3 DNA reads TGTGCCAGCAGTTACTCTACAGGTTCTCAGCCCCAGCATTTT.

As concerns this clonotype: Sequence at one end of the junction differs from germline and may be a read error. The chain is built from TRBV7-2 and TRBJ2-4; D perhaps matches TRBD2 (6 bases). Germline V gives CDR1 SGHTA, CDR2 FQGNSA. The CDR3 totals 14 residues. The CDR3 loop is CTSSLGTSDYEQHF. CDR3 bases: TGTACCAGCAGCTTGGGGACCTCGGACTACGAGCAGCACTTC. Using reference TRBV7-2 and TRBJ2-4 for the parts outside the CDR3, the full variable domain is GAGVSQSPSNKVTEKGKDVELRCDPISGHTALYWYRQSLGQGLEFLIYFQGNSAPDKSGLPSDRFSAERTGGSVSTLTIQRTQQEDSAVYLCTSSLGTSDYEQHFGAGTRLSVL.

The table lists this clonotype with many counts. The chain couples TRBV3-1 to TRBJ1-2, with a possible D match to TRBD1 (5 bases). The V end was cut by 0 bases, the J end by 6 bases, with 11 bases between. The CDR3 runs 14 residues. CDR1 is LGHDT, CDR2 YNNKEL, per germline (reference sequence). The CDR3 sequence: CASSQEGGVNGYTF. CDR3 nucleotide sequence: TGTGCCAGCAGCCAAGAAGGAGGGGTGAATGGCTACACCTTC.

The chain combines TRBV3-1 with TRBJ2-3; TRBD2 matches at 14 bases. The germline gives CDR1 LGHDT, CDR2 YNNKEL (reference sequence). The V gene end was trimmed by 1 base and the J gene end by 9 bases; junction bases not matched to a gene: 12. The CDR3 extends over 18 amino acids. Here the CDR3 reads CASSQGLAGGTIVGTQYF. Here the CDR3 DNA reads TGTGCCAGCAGCCAAGGACTAGCGGGGGGGACAATCGTAGGGACGCAGTATTTT.

This clonotype was seen many times. The chain links TRBV3-1 to TRBJ1-2, with a possible D match to TRBD1 (5 bases). The CDR3 spans 12 residues. Trimming cost V 6 bases and J 8 bases, with 13 bases left between them. The germline V gene has CDR1 LGHDT and CDR2 YNNKEL (reference sequence). The CDR3 here is CASRPQGEGYTF. CDR3 sequence (DNA): TGTGCCAGCAGGCCGCAGGGTGAGGGCTACACCTTC. The entire variable domain, with the rest obtained from reference TRBV3-1 and TRBJ1-2, is as follows: DTAVSQTPKYLVTQMGNDKSIKCEQNLGHDTMYWYKQDSKKFLKIMFSYNNKELIINETVPNRFSPKSPDKAHLNLHINSLELGDSAVYFCASRPQGEGYTFGSGTRLTVV.

The table lists this clonotype with many counts. The chain joins TRBV18 to TRBJ2-5, with a possible D match to TRBD2 (6 bases). The CDR3 is 14 residues long. With 0 bases removed from V and 5 bases from J, the gap between germline ends came to 10 bases. CDR1 KGHSH and CDR2 LQKENI come from the germline V gene. This CDR3 reads CASSPPGLKETQYF. The CDR3 DNA reads as TGTGCCAGCTCACCACCGGGACTGAAGGAGACCCAGTACTTC.

This clonotype occurred many times. V usage is TRBV7-9 and J usage is TRBJ1-2, with D possibly TRBD1 on 6 matching bases. The CDR3 totals 15 residues. CDR1 is SEHNR and CDR2 is FQNEAQ in the germline V gene (reference sequence). Trimming removed 0 bases from V and 0 bases from J, with 8 bases in between. As DNA, the CDR3 is TGTGCCAGCAGCTTAGCCAGGGGCGCTAACTATGGCTACACCTTC. The encoded protein is CASSLARGANYGYTF.

The sample holds many counts of this clonotype. The V and J genes are TRBV4-3 and TRBJ2-3, with 11 bases that match TRBD2. This CDR3 region has 18 residues. The V gene's germline CDR1 is LGHNA and CDR2 YSLEER. The trim removed 1 base at V and 0 bases at J, leaving 6 bases unmatched. Written as DNA, the CDR3 is TGCGCCAGCAGCCAAGGACTAGCGGGGACTGCTAGCACAGATACGCAGTATTTT. This gives the protein CASSQGLAGTASTDTQYF.

This clonotype was picked up many times. The V call is TRBV7-2, the J call TRBJ2-1; D remains unclear. This CDR3 has 11 amino acids. V was pared by 3 bases and J by 8 bases, with 5 bases between. Per germline, CDR1 SGHTA and CDR2 FQGNSA. The DNA for the CDR3 is TGTGCCAGCAGCTTTAGGTATGAGCAGTTCTTC. Translated, it gives CASSFRYEQFF.